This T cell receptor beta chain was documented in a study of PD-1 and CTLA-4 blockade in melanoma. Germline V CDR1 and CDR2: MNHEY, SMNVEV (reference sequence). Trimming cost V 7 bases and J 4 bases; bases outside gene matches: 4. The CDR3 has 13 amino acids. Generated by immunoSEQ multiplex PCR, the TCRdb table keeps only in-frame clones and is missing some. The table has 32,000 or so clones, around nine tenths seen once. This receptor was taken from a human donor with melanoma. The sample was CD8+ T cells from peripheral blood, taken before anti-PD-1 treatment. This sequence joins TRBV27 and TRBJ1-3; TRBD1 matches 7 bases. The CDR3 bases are TGTGCCAGCAACTCGGGACAGGGAAACACCATATATTTT. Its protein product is CASNSGQGNTIYF.